This T cell receptor (beta chain) was retrieved from a study of T cell responses to AZD1222 COVID-19 vaccine. Study results and caveats: Among those given AZD1222, only six were seropositive at baseline. Across the whole spike, CD4 TCRs peaked at regions 160-218 and 743-854. Clonal diversity was possibly underestimated, and the donors were mostly white British, with more females.

V was cut by 4 bases and J by 7 bases, with 17 bases left in between. Germline V gene sequence: CDR1 KGHSH, CDR2 LQKENI. This CDR3 has 15 amino acids. As regards this clone: No antigen is known for it.

Using immunoSEQ multiplex PCR, the repertoire was profiled, and TCRdb retains in-frame clones only, with some absent. The data contain some 74,000 clones, 70% to 90% of them singletons. This receptor was obtained from an adult who received the AZD1222 COVID-19 vaccine. The rearrangement uses TRBV18 and TRBJ1-5; weak D call: TRBD1 (5 bases). The source was peripheral blood, collected 28 days after the second AZD1222 dose. Here the CDR3 reads CASSREGRTGQPQHF. In DNA, the CDR3 is TGTGCCAGCTCACGGGAGGGACGGACGGGGCAGCCCCAGCATTTT.